Below, one T cell receptor beta chain is given with its context. Its antigen is unidentified. The data stem from a study of T cell responses to AZD1222 COVID-19 vaccine. Study-wide results and caveats: With two AZD1222 doses given, Spike-specific TCR breadth and depth both rose. Only after the peak T cell response were repertoires sampled.

Sequencing used immunoSEQ multiplex PCR; TCRdb keeps in-frame clones, though not all of them. The sample includes under 110,000 clones, 87% of them seen just once. The germline CDR1 and CDR2 sequences are SGHRS and YFSETQ. V lost 0 bases and J lost 3, with 16 bases in between. The CDR3 loop spans 16 amino acids. Sequencing used peripheral blood, obtained on day 0 of AZD1222 vaccination. The gene calls are TRBV5-1 and TRBJ2-7; either TRBD1 or TRBD2 may supply D (5 bases each). The TCR comes from an adult in good health. The CDR3 spells CASSLARGEEGYEQYF. CDR3 bases: TGCGCCAGCAGCTTGGCCAGAGGGGAAGAAGGCTACGAGCAGTACTTC. The variable domain in full, with the rest retrieved from reference TRBV5-1 and TRBJ2-7, is KAGVTQTPRYLIKTRGQQVTLSCSPISGHRSVSWYQQTPGQGLQFLFEYFSETQRNKGNFPGRFSGRQFSNSRSEMNVSTLELGDSALYLCASSLARGEEGYEQYFGPGTRLTVT.